Below are 10 T cell receptor beta chains sequenced from a single sample in a study of T cell responses to AZD1222 COVID-19 vaccine. Sequencing used immunoSEQ multiplex PCR; TCRdb keeps in-frame clones, though not all of them. The top ten hold under 2.5% of the sample, which has approximately 100,000 clones, about 85% seen once. The input for sequencing was peripheral blood, taken 28 days after the second AZD1222 dose. Source of these receptors: an adult who received the AZD1222 COVID-19 vaccine.

This clone was detected only once. The chain uses TRBV12-3 or TRBV12-4 and TRBJ2-5; D could derive from TRBD1 or TRBD2 (6 bases each). This CDR3 comprises 13 residues. V shed 3 bases and J shed 4 bases, with 9 bases lying between them. The CDR3 DNA is TGTGCCAGCAGTTTGAAGGGGGGAGAGACCCAGTACTTC. Its protein is CASSLKGGETQYF.

The J gene is TRBJ2-3, the V gene TRBV24-1; 9 positions agree with TRBD2. This CDR3 spans 17 amino acids. With V trimmed by 5 bases and J by 2 bases, 10 bases remained unmatched. Germline V lookup: CDR1 KGHDR, CDR2 SFDVKD. CDR3 protein: CATSGDGAGGNTDTQYF. The CDR3, as DNA: TGTGCCACCAGTGGGGATGGAGCGGGAGGTAACACAGATACGCAGTATTTT.

The chain uses TRBV5-1 and TRBJ1-2, with unresolved D. Germline CDR1 and CDR2: SGHRS and YFSETQ. Trimming shortened V by 3 bases and J by 2 bases, and 5 bases separated the two germline ends. There are 12 residues in the CDR3. CDR3 amino acids: CASSSSNYGYTF. The CDR3 nucleotides read TGCGCCAGCAGCTCCAGCAACTATGGCTACACCTTC.

The chain is built from TRBV5-6 and TRBJ2-1, with unresolved D. Germline loops: CDR1 SGHDT, CDR2 YYEEEE. CDR3 length: 13 amino acids. The V end was cut by 4 bases, the J end by 3 bases, with 8 bases between. CDR3 nucleotide sequence: TGTGCCAGCAGCCTAGGTAGCTACAATGAGCAGTTCTTC. Translation: CASSLGSYNEQFF.

This sequence joins TRBV6-4 and TRBJ2-3; 8 bases agree with TRBD2. CDR3 length: 16 residues. CDR1 MRHNA and CDR2 SNTAGT come from the germline V gene. V lost 2 bases and J lost 1; bases outside the gene matches: 5. The CDR3 region has the DNA TGTGCCAGCAGTGACAGGGCGGGAGGTGGCACAGATACGCAGTATTTT. This codes for CASSDRAGGGTDTQYF.

The chain is built from TRBV5-1 and TRBJ2-5, with 11 positions matching TRBD2. J was trimmed by 5 bases and V by 4 bases; bases with no gene match: 4. The CDR3 consists of 14 residues. CDR1 SGHRS and CDR2 YFSETQ come from the germline V gene. CDR3 coding DNA: TGCGCCAGCAGCCTTAGGACTAGCGGGGAGACCCAGTACTTC. It yields the protein CASSLRTSGETQYF.

The chain couples TRBV11-2 to TRBJ2-1; 7 bases line up with TRBD1. J was trimmed by 8 bases and V by 7 bases; bases with no gene match: 11. CDR3 length: 14 amino acids. Germline V CDR1 and CDR2: SGHAT, FQNNGV. CDR3 sequence reads: CASTQTTGIHEQFF. CDR3 DNA: TGTGCCAGCACCCAAACGACAGGGATCCATGAGCAGTTCTTC.

The chain recombines TRBV16 with TRBJ2-7, with D perhaps TRBD1 (5 bases). The CDR3 length is 14 residues. V dropped 2 bases and J dropped 4 bases, with 12 bases sitting between them. Germline CDR1 reads KGHSY; CDR2 reads FQNENV. CDR3: CASSQTAGNYEQYF. DNA for the CDR3: TGTGCCAGCAGCCAAACGGCAGGGAATTACGAGCAGTACTTC.

This clone was seen only once. This chain's CDR3 is CAWRPGWETQYF. CDR3 DNA: TGTGCCTGGAGGCCGGGGTGGGAGACCCAGTACTTC. The J gene is TRBJ2-5, the V gene TRBV30, with D perhaps matching TRBD2 (5 bases). CDR3 length equals 12 residues. V lost 3 bases to trimming and J lost 5 bases, with 10 bases between them. The germline CDR1 and CDR2 sequences are GTSNPN and SVGIG (reference sequence).

As regards this clone: Its ends do not fully match the called genes, so a read error is possible. The chain has TRBV7-6 and TRBJ2-7; 12 nucleotides agree with TRBD2. This CDR3 has 16 residues. Germline CDR1 reads SGHVS; CDR2 reads FNYEAQ. In DNA form, the CDR3 reads TGTGCCAGCAGCCTAGCGGGAGGGGGCCCGGTTTACGAGCAGTACTTC. Its translation: CASSLAGGGPVYEQYF.